This TCR beta chain came from a study of blood T cells in healthy people across ages. Per sample, at least 5 micrograms of total RNA were extracted. Sample-barcoded 5' priming and a J-beta primer mix drove a second PCR of 7 to 11 cycles. TCRdb recomputed calls from the 5' RACE reads with MiXCR, one row per CDR3 protein. The sample contains 1.5 million to 2 million distinct CDR3 sequences, around half of which appear only once. The CDR3 is 15 residues long. Trimming at V came to 5 bases and at J to 2 bases, leaving 8 bases not matched to a gene. The V gene's germline CDR1 is DFQATT and CDR2 SNEGSKA (reference sequence).

The source material was blood. The V and J genes are TRBV20-1 and TRBJ2-1; 8 bases align to TRBD1. The clonotype originates from a woman in her thirties or forties in good health. The CDR3 DNA reads TGCAGTGCTTTCACTGCAGGGGGCGCCTACAATGAGCAGTTCTTC. This translates into CSAFTAGGAYNEQFF.